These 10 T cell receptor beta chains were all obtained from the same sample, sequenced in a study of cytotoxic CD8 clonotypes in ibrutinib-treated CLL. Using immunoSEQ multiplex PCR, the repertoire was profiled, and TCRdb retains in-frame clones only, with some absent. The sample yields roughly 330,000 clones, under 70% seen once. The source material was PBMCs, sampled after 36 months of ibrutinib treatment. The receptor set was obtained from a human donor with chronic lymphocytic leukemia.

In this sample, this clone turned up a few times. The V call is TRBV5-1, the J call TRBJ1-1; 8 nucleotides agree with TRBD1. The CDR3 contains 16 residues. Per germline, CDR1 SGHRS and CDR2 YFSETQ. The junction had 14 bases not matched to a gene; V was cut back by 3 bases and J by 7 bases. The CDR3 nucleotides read TGCGCCAGCAGCTCCCGCCGCCGGACAGGGTGGAGTGAAGCTTTCTTT. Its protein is CASSSRRRTGWSEAFF. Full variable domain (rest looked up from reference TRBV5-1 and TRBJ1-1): KAGVTQTPRYLIKTRGQQVTLSCSPISGHRSVSWYQQTPGQGLQFLFEYFSETQRNKGNFPGRFSGRQFSNSRSEMNVSTLELGDSALYLCASSSRRRTGWSEAFFGQGTRLTVV.

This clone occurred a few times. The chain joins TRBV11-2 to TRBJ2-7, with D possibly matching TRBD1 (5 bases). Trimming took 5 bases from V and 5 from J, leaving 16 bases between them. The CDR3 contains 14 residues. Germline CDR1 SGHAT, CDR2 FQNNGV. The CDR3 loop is CASSPPAGSHEQYF. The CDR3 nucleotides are TGTGCCAGCAGCCCCCCCGCAGGGTCCCACGAGCAGTACTTC.

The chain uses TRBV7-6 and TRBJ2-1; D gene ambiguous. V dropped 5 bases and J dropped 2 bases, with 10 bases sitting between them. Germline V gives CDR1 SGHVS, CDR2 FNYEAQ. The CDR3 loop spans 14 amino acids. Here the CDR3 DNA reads TGTGCCAGCAGCCCAATTCAAGCCTACAATGAGCAGTTCTTC. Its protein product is CASSPIQAYNEQFF.

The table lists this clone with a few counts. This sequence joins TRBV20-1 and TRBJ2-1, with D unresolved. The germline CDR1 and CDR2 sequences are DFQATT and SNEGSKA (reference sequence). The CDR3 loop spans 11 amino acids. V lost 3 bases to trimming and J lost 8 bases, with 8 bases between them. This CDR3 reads CSASWRHEQFF. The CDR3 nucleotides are TGCAGTGCTAGTTGGCGACATGAGCAGTTCTTC.

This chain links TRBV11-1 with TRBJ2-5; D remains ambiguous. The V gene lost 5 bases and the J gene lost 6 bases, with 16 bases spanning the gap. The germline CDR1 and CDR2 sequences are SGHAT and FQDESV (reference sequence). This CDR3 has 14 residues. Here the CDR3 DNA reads TGTGCCAGCAGCCTGGCTACCGCGGCGAAGACCCAGTACTTC. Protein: CASSLATAAKTQYF. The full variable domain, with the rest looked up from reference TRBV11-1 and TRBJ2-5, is EAEVAQSPRYKITEKSQAVAFWCDPISGHATLYWYRQILGQGPELLVQFQDESVVDDSQLPKDRFSAERLKGVDSTLKIQPAELGDSAMYLCASSLATAAKTQYFGPGTRLLVL.

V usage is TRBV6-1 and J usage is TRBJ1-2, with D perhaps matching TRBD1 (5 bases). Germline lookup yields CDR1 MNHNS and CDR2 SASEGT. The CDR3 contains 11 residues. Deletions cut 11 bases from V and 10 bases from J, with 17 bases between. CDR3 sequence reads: CACLGGIVYTF. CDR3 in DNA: TGTGCCTGTTTGGGGGGAATTGTCTACACCTTC.

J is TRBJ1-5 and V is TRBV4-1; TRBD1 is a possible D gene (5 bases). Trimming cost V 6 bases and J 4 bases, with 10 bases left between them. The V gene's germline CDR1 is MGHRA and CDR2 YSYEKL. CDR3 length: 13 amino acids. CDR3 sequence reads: CASRQGGNQPQHF. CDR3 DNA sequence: TGCGCCAGCAGGCAGGGAGGGAATCAGCCCCAGCATTTT.

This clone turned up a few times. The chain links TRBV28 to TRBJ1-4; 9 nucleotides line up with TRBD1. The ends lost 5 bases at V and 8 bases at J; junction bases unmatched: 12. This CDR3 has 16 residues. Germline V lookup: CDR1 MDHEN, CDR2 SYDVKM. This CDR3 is CASSKRLGQGLEKLFF. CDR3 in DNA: TGTGCCAGCAGTAAACGCCTAGGACAGGGGTTAGAAAAACTGTTTTTT.

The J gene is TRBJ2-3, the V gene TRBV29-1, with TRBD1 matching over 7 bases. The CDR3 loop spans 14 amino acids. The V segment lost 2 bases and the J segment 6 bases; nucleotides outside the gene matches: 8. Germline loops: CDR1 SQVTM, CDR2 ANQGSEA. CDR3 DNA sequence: TGCAGCGTTGAAAGTGGGCAGGGGGTCGATACGCAGTATTTT. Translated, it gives CSVESGQGVDTQYF.

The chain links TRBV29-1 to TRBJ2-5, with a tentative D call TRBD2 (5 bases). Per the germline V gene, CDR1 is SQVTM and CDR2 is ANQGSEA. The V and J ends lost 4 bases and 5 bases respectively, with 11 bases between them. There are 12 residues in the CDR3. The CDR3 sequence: CSVVEVGETQYF. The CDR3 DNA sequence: TGCAGCGTTGTGGAGGTTGGGGAGACCCAGTACTTC.